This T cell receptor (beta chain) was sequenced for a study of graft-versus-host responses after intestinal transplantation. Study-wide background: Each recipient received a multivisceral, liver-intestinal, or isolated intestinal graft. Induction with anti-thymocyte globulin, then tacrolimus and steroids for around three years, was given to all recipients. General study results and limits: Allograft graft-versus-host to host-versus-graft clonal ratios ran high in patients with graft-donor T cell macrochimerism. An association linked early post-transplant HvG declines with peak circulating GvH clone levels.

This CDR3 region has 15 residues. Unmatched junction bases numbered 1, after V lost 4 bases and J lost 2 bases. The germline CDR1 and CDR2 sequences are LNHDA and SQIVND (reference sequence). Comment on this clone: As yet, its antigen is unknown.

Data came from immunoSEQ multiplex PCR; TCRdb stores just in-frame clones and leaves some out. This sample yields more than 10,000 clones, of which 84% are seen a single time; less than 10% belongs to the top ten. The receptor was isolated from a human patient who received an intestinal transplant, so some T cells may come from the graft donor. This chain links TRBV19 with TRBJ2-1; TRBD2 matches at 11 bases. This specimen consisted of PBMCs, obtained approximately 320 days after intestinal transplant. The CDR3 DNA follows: TGTGCCAGTAGTACGACTAGCGGGGCCTACAATGAGCAGTTCTTC. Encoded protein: CASSTTSGAYNEQFF.